These 23 T cell receptor beta chains originate from one sample sequenced in a study of response to subunit inactivated influenza vaccine. MiXCR was run by TCRdb on the RT-PCR reads, yielding one entry per CDR3 protein. The profile shows some 500,000 distinct CDR3 sequences, approximately 16% of them singletons. Sequenced here: CD4+ T cells sorted from PBMCs, sampled less than 25 months after vaccination. These receptors all stem from a man aged 45 to 70 who received an inactivated influenza vaccine.

The rearrangement joins TRBV11-2 to TRBJ1-4, with D unresolved. V lost 3 bases and J lost 10, with 15 bases in between. Germline V lookup: CDR1 SGHAT, CDR2 FQNNGV. There are 14 residues in the CDR3. CDR3 protein: CASSFSPRAAKLFF. The CDR3, as DNA: TGTGCCAGCAGCTTCTCCCCCCGAGCAGCAAAACTGTTTTTT.

This clonotype was seen a few times. CDR3 bases: TGTGCCACCAGTGCCGGACAGGGGCCCTACGAGCAGTACTTC. Encoded protein: CATSAGQGPYEQYF. The chain combines TRBV24-1 with TRBJ2-7; 9 nucleotides match TRBD1. There are 14 residues in the CDR3. J lost 2 bases, V lost 5 bases, and 3 bases had no gene match. Germline V gene data show CDR1 as KGHDR and CDR2 as SFDVKD.

This clonotype showed up many times. The chain joins TRBV7-6 to TRBJ2-1; 10 nucleotides align to TRBD2. This CDR3 spans 18 amino acids. Germline V gene data show CDR1 as SGHVS and CDR2 as FNYEAQ. J gave up 9 bases and V 2 bases, and 16 bases lay outside the gene matches. CDR3 DNA: TGTGCCAGCAGCTTACTCACCCCGGCTAGCGGGGGAAGGATTGAGCAGTTCTTC. This codes for CASSLLTPASGGRIEQFF.

This clonotype was picked up a small number of times. V usage is TRBV20-1 and J usage is TRBJ1-1; D might be TRBD1 (5 bases). Germline CDR1 reads DFQATT; CDR2 reads SNEGSKA (reference sequence). This CDR3 has 15 amino acids. The V gene lost 4 bases and the J gene lost 2 bases, with 17 bases spanning the gap. The CDR3 protein is CSATPQTVLNTEAFF. CDR3 sequence (DNA): TGCAGTGCTACCCCCCAGACAGTACTAAACACTGAAGCTTTCTTT.

This clonotype was seen more than once but under ten times. This rearrangement joins TRBV6-2 or TRBV6-3 to TRBJ2-1, with TRBD2 matching over 15 bases. The germline gives CDR1 MNHEY, CDR2 SVGEGT. The V and J ends lost 5 bases and 10 bases, in that order; junction bases with no gene match: 18. CDR3 length equals 19 residues. CDR3 coding DNA: TGTGCCAGCAGTCTGGGCACCGGGACTAGCGGGAGGACCCAGGTCGAGCAGTTCTTC. It encodes CASSLGTGTSGRTQVEQFF.

This clonotype was seen more than once but under ten times. This sequence joins TRBV20-1 and TRBJ2-1; D is unresolved. The CDR3 has 11 residues. Trimming pared 6 bases from V and 7 bases from J, leaving 10 bases between. Germline CDR1 is DFQATT and CDR2 is SNEGSKA (reference sequence). The DNA for the CDR3 is TGCAGTGCGATTAGTGGGAATGAGCAGTTCTTC. It is translated as CSAISGNEQFF.

The rearrangement uses TRBV28 and TRBJ2-7; D uncertain. The CDR3 sequence is 13 residues long. With 3 bases removed from V and 5 bases from J, the gap between germline ends came to 11 bases. CDR1 is MDHEN, CDR2 SYDVKM, per germline. Here the CDR3 DNA reads TGTGCCAGCAGTTTTGGATCCCTAGACGAGCAGTACTTC. Its translation is CASSFGSLDEQYF.

This clonotype was recorded a few times. The chain links TRBV12-3 or TRBV12-4 to TRBJ2-7; TRBD2 matches at 12 bases. The CDR3 length is 15 residues. V lost 7 bases and J lost 5; bases outside the gene matches: 9. The CDR3 nucleotides are TGTGCCAGCACCCCCAGACTAGCGGGAGTCAACGAGCAGTACTTC. Protein: CASTPRLAGVNEQYF.

The table lists this clonotype with a few counts. This sequence joins TRBV12-3 or TRBV12-4 and TRBJ1-2; D uncertain. Trimming stripped 1 base from V and 6 bases from J, with 0 bases between. The CDR3 consists of 10 residues. As DNA, the CDR3 is TGTGCCAGCAGTTTAGATGGCTACACCTTC. It translates to CASSLDGYTF.

This clonotype was detected only a few times. This rearrangement joins TRBV7-2 to TRBJ2-2; D remains ambiguous. The germline CDR1 and CDR2 sequences are SGHTA and FQGNSA. This CDR3 has 16 residues. The germline V and J ends were trimmed by 2 bases and 1 base, with 11 bases remaining between them. Written as DNA, the CDR3 is TGTGCCAGCAGCTTAAATGGTTTCGGGAACACCGGGGAGCTGTTTTTT. Amino acids: CASSLNGFGNTGELFF.

This clonotype was observed many times. The V call is TRBV18, the J call TRBJ2-3; weak D call: TRBD2 (6 bases). Trimming cost V 0 bases and J 6 bases, with 7 bases left between them. Per germline, CDR1 KGHSH and CDR2 LQKENI. CDR3 length: 13 amino acids. This CDR3 is CASSPPGGDTQYF. CDR3 bases: TGTGCCAGCTCACCACCTGGGGGGGATACGCAGTATTTT.

This clonotype was seen more than once but under ten times. The rearrangement uses TRBV5-1 and TRBJ2-7, with D maybe TRBD1 (7 bases). V dropped 3 bases and J dropped 0 bases, with 19 bases sitting between them. Germline CDR1 reads SGHRS; CDR2 reads YFSETQ. The CDR3 is 17 amino acids. CDR3 sequence (DNA): TGCGCCAGCAGCTCACCGACGCGGGACAGAAGCTCCTACGAGCAGTACTTC. Encoded protein: CASSSPTRDRSSYEQYF.

This clonotype has only a few counts. The chain employs TRBV12-3 or TRBV12-4 and TRBJ2-2, with D uncertain. V lost 2 bases and J lost 5, with 9 bases in between. The length of the CDR3 is 14 residues. This chain's CDR3 is CASSLRALTGELFF. In nucleotides, the CDR3 is TGTGCCAGCAGTTTAAGGGCCCTTACCGGGGAGCTGTTTTTT.

This clonotype was detected many times. J is TRBJ2-1 and V is TRBV20-1, with 10 bases aligning to TRBD2. In germline, CDR1 is DFQATT, CDR2 SNEGSKA (reference sequence). V lost 0 bases and J lost 2; bases outside the gene matches: 4. The CDR3 totals 16 residues. The CDR3 is CSARDLAGATYNEQFF. The CDR3 DNA reads TGCAGTGCTAGAGACCTAGCGGGGGCGACCTACAATGAGCAGTTCTTC.

Notes on this clonotype: The junction departs from the called germline gene at one end, perhaps through a read error. The rearrangement uses TRBV18 and TRBJ2-7, with TRBD2 matching over 10 bases. The CDR3 has 14 amino acids. Germline values: CDR1 KGHSH, CDR2 LQKENI. CDR3 sequence reads: CASSPSSGSYEQNF. In DNA, the CDR3 is TGTGCCAGCTCACCGTCTAGCGGGAGCTACGAGCAGAACTTC.

This clonotype was seen repeatedly, ten times or more. The V and J genes are TRBV5-1 and TRBJ2-3; D perhaps matches TRBD1 (5 bases). The CDR3 is 14 amino acids. V was clipped by 1 base and J by 3 bases, with 9 bases between them. CDR1 SGHRS and CDR2 YFSETQ come from the germline V gene. The CDR3 sequence is CASSLTRVTDTQYF. The CDR3 DNA follows: TGCGCCAGCAGCTTGACCAGGGTTACAGATACGCAGTATTTT. Supplemented by reference TRBV5-1 and TRBJ2-3, the full variable domain reads KAGVTQTPRYLIKTRGQQVTLSCSPISGHRSVSWYQQTPGQGLQFLFEYFSETQRNKGNFPGRFSGRQFSNSRSEMNVSTLELGDSALYLCASSLTRVTDTQYFGPGTRLTVL.

This clonotype was counted a few times. The CDR3 protein is CASSPWTSGRTDTQYF. Here the CDR3 DNA reads TGTGCCAGCAGTCCTTGGACTAGCGGGAGAACAGATACGCAGTATTTT. The chain recombines TRBV12-3 or TRBV12-4 with TRBJ2-3; 13 bases align to TRBD2. After removal of 5 bases from V and 3 bases from J, the junction contained 5 bases not matched to a gene. The CDR3 has 16 residues.

This clonotype was counted at least ten times. This chain connects TRBV5-5 to TRBJ2-3, with TRBD2 matching over 8 bases. Unmatched junction bases numbered 10, after V lost 5 bases and J lost 5 bases. The germline V gene encodes CDR1 SGHKS and CDR2 YYEKEE (reference sequence). This CDR3 has 15 amino acids. CDR3 bases: TGTGCCAGCAGTTTTCTCGGACTAGCAAAAGATACGCAGTATTTT. Its translation: CASSFLGLAKDTQYF.

The chain joins TRBV12-3 or TRBV12-4 to TRBJ1-1, with a weak D call TRBD1 (6 bases). With 5 bases removed from V and 0 bases from J, the gap between germline ends came to 16 bases. The CDR3 is 16 residues long. The CDR3 loop is CASSQKRDKLNTEAFF. CDR3 sequence (DNA): TGTGCCAGCAGTCAAAAGAGGGACAAACTGAACACTGAAGCTTTCTTT.

The chain combines TRBV20-1 with TRBJ1-2, with a weak D call TRBD1 (6 bases). This CDR3 region has 14 residues. In germline, CDR1 is DFQATT, CDR2 SNEGSKA (reference sequence). The V end was cut by 3 bases, the J end by 4 bases, with 15 bases between. The CDR3 spells CSARDAQGFYGYTF. The CDR3 DNA sequence: TGCAGTGCTAGGGATGCCCAGGGGTTCTATGGCTACACCTTC.

This sequence joins TRBV5-1 and TRBJ2-1; D remains ambiguous. V lost 4 bases to trimming and J lost 12 bases, with 14 bases between them. The CDR3 spans 12 residues. Germline V lookup: CDR1 SGHRS, CDR2 YFSETQ. The CDR3 nucleotides are TGCGCCAGCAGCCCGCTCGGCCGTCCGCAGTTCTTC. This codes for CASSPLGRPQFF.

This clonotype has just a few counts. The gene calls are TRBV11-2 and TRBJ2-5, with a weak D call TRBD1 (6 bases). This CDR3 comprises 14 residues. Trimming removed 6 bases from V and 5 bases from J, with 16 bases in between. CDR1 and CDR2 (germline): SGHAT, FQNNGV. CDR3 in amino acids: CASSGGLEGETQYF. CDR3 DNA: TGTGCCAGCAGTGGGGGCCTAGAGGGTGAGACCCAGTACTTC.

This clonotype was detected only a few times. V usage is TRBV9 and J usage is TRBJ1-1, with 7 positions matching TRBD1. Germline loops: CDR1 SGDLS, CDR2 YYNGEE. CDR3 length equals 15 residues. V dropped 3 bases and J dropped 2; count of bases not matched to a gene: 7. The DNA for the CDR3 is TGTGCCAGCAGCGCAGCAGGGGGTTCCAACACTGAAGCTTTCTTT. This gives the protein CASSAAGGSNTEAFF.